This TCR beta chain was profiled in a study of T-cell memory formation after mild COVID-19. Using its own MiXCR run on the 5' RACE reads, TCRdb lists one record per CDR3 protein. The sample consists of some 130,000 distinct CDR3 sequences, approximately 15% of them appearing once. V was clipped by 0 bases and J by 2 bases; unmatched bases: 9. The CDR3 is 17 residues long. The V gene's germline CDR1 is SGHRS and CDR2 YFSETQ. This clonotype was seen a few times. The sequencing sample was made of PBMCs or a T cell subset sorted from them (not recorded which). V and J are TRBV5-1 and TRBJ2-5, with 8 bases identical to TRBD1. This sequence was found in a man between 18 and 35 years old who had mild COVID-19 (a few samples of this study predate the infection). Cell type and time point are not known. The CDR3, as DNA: TGCGCCAGCAGCTTGGGACCGACAGGGGTTGGGCAAGAGACCCAGTACTTC. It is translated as CASSLGPTGVGQETQYF. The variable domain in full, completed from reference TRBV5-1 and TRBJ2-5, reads KAGVTQTPRYLIKTRGQQVTLSCSPISGHRSVSWYQQTPGQGLQFLFEYFSETQRNKGNFPGRFSGRQFSNSRSEMNVSTLELGDSALYLCASSLGPTGVGQETQYFGPGTRLLVL.